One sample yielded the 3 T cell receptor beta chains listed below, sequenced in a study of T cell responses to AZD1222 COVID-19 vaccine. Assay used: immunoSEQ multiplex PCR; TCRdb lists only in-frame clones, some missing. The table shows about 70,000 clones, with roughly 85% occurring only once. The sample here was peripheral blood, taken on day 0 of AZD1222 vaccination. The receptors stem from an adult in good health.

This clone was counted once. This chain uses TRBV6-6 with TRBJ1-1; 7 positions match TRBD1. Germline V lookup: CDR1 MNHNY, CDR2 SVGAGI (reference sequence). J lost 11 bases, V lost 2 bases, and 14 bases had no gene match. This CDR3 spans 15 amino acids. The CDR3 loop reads CASSYLRQGRNGAFF. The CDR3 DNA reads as TGTGCCAGCAGTTACCTGAGACAGGGTCGTAACGGGGCTTTCTTT.

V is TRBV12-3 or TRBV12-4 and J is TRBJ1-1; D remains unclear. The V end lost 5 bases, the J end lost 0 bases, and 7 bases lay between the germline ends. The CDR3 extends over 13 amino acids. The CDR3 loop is CASSLSLNTEAFF. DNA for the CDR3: TGTGCCAGCAGTCTTAGTCTGAACACTGAAGCTTTCTTT.

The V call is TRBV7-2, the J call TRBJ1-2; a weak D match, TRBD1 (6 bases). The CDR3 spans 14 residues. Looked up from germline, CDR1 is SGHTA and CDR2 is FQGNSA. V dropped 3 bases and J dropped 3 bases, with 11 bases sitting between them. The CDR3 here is CASSFPGVDYGYTF. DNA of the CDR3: TGTGCCAGCAGCTTTCCAGGGGTTGACTATGGCTACACCTTC.